Included here is one T cell receptor beta chain sequence, with context. The entry originates in a study of blood T cell repertoires in COVID-19. Germline trimming cut 10 bases from V and 2 bases from J; bases unmatched to any gene: 14. This CDR3 is built from 16 residues. Germline V lookup: CDR1 SEHNR, CDR2 FQNEAQ (reference sequence). Those who participated ranged in age from roughly 18 to 89 years and resided in about two dozen US areas. The study assigned cohorts using participant-reported clinical history. A PCR-confirmed or clinician-diagnosed COVID-19 case had contacted exposed participants within 2 weeks of entry. Authors' processing steps: Using reference gene primer amplification, nucleated cell counts were estimated. Sequenced by immunoSEQ multiplex PCR; TCRdb stores in-frame clones only, minus some. V, J and clone size derive from that table, while D and trimming were established from the DNA sequence. The data hold about 280,000 clones, with roughly 80% observed a single time.

This TCR was sampled from a man aged 35-49 years who had been exposed to COVID-19. Sequenced: PBMCs or T cells enriched from blood (not recorded which). The chain couples TRBV7-9 to TRBJ2-5; 9 nucleotides agree with TRBD2. CDR3 protein: CATTRAGGPPQETQYF. The CDR3 DNA sequence: TGTGCCACTACTAGAGCGGGAGGCCCCCCTCAAGAGACCCAGTACTTC.